This T cell receptor (beta chain) was captured in a study of shared clonotypes between healthy human individuals. Study-wide context: Each donor contributed plates that comprised three CD4 naive, three CD4 memory, two CD8 naive and one CD8 memory. Regarding the study as a whole: Investigators expected sequencing depth to affect clonotype sharing among donors. A reduction in generation probabilities was seen for non-shared clonotypes relative to those shared by all four donors.

The CDR3 sequence is 15 residues long. Germline values: CDR1 SGHRS, CDR2 YFSETQ. Germline trimming cut 4 bases from V and 5 bases from J; bases unmatched to any gene: 8. Repertoires were generated with immunoSEQ multiplex PCR, while TCRdb's copy carries only in-frame clones and drops some. The sample lists fewer than 1.8 million clones, 98% to 99% seen once, with under 0.45% in the top ten. Details on this clone: Its antigen is unidentified.

Material for sequencing was naive CD4+ T cells sorted from blood. Subset described: CD45RA+ positively selected. The receptor was isolated from a man younger than 45 in good health. The chain is built from TRBV5-1 and TRBJ2-5, with TRBD2 matching over 10 bases. The CDR3 is CASSREREGRETQYF. For the CDR3, the DNA is TGCGCCAGCAGCCGGGAGCGGGAGGGCCGGGAGACCCAGTACTTC. Full variable domain (outside the CDR3, taken from reference TRBV5-1 and TRBJ2-5): KAGVTQTPRYLIKTRGQQVTLSCSPISGHRSVSWYQQTPGQGLQFLFEYFSETQRNKGNFPGRFSGRQFSNSRSEMNVSTLELGDSALYLCASSREREGRETQYFGPGTRLLVL.